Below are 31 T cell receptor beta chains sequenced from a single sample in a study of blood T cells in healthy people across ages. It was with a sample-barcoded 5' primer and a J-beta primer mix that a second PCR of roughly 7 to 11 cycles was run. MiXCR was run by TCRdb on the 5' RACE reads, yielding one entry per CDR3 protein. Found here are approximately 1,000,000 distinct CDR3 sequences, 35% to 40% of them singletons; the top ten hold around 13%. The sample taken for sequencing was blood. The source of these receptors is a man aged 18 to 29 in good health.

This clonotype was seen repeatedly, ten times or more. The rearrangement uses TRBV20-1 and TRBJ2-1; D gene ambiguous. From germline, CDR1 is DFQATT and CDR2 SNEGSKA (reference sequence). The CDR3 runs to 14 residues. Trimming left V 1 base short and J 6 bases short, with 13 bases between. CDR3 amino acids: CSARVLQTRNEQFF. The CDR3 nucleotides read TGCAGTGCTAGAGTCTTACAGACCCGCAATGAGCAGTTCTTC.

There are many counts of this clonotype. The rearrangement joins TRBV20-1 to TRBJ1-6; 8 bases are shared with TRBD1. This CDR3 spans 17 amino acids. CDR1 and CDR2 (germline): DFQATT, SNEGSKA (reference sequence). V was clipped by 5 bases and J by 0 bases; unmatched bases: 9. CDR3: CSAGRQGPSSYNSPLHF. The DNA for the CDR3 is TGCAGTGCTGGACGACAGGGGCCGAGCTCCTATAATTCACCCCTCCACTTT.

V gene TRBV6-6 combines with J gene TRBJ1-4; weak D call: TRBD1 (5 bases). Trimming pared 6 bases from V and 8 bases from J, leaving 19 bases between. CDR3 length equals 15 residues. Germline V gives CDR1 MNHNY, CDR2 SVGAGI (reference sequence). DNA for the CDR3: TGTGCCAGCAGACCCCCGGGGGGAACGAGGGAAAAACTGTTTTTT. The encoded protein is CASRPPGGTREKLFF.

The chain's CDR3 is CSARGMGTAFREQFF. Written as DNA, the CDR3 is TGCAGTGCCAGGGGTATGGGGACAGCTTTTAGGGAGCAGTTCTTC. The chain employs TRBV20-1 and TRBJ2-1; 7 positions match TRBD1. This CDR3 region has 15 residues. The V gene's germline CDR1 is DFQATT and CDR2 SNEGSKA (reference sequence). V lost 6 bases and J lost 10; bases outside the gene matches: 18.

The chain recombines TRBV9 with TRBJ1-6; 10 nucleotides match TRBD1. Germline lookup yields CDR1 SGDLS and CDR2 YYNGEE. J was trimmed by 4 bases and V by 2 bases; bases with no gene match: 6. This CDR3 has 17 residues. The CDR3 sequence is CASSVWDRGSYNSPLHF. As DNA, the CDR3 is TGTGCCAGCAGCGTCTGGGACAGGGGCTCGTATAATTCACCCCTCCACTTT.

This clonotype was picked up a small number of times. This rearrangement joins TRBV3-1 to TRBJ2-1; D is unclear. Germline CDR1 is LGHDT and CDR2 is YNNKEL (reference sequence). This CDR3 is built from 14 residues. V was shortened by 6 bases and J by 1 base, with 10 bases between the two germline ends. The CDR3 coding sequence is TGTGCCAGCAGAATTTCTGGTTCCTACAATGAGCAGTTCTTC. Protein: CASRISGSYNEQFF.

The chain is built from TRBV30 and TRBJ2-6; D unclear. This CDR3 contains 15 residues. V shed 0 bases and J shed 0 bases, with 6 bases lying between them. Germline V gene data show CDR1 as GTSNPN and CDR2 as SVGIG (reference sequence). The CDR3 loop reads CAWSVTFSGANVLTF. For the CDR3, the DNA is TGTGCCTGGAGTGTAACGTTCTCTGGGGCCAACGTCCTGACTTTC.

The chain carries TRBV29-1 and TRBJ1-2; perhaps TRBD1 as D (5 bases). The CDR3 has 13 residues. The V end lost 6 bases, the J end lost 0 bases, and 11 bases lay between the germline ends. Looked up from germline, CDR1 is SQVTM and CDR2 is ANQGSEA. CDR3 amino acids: CSVTGGTNYGYTF. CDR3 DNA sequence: TGCAGCGTGACTGGGGGGACTAACTATGGCTACACCTTC.

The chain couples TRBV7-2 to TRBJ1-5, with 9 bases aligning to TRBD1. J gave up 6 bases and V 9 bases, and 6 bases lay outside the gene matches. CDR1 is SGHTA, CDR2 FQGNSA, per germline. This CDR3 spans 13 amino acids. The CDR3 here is CASRTGASQPQHF. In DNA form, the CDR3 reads TGTGCCAGTAGGACAGGGGCTAGTCAGCCCCAGCATTTT.

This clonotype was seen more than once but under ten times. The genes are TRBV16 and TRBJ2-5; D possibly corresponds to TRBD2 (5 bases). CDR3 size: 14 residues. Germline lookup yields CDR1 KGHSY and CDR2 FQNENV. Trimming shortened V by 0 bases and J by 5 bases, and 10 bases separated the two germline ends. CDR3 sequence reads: CASSQSNTGETQYF. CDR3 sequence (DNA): TGTGCCAGCAGCCAATCTAATACGGGGGAGACCCAGTACTTC.

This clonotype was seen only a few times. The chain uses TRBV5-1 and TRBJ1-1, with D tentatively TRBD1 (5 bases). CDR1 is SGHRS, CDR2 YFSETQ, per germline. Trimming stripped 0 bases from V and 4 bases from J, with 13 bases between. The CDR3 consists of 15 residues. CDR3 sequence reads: CASSLVAGSTTEAFF. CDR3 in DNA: TGCGCCAGCAGCTTGGTGGCAGGGAGTACCACTGAAGCTTTCTTT.

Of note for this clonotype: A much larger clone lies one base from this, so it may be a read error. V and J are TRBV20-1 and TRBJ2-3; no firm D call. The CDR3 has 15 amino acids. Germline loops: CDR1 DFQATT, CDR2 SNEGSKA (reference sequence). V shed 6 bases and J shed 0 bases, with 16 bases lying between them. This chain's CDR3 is CSAPLVRPSTDTQYF. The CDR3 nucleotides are TGCAGTGCCCCCCTTGTGAGGCCCAGCACAGATACGCAGTATTTT.

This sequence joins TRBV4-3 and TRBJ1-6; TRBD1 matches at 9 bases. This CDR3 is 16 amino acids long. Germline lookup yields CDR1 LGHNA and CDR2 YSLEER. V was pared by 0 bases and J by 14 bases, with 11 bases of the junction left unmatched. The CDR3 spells CASSQDYSGQGFTLHF. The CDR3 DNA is TGCGCCAGCAGCCAAGATTATTCGGGACAGGGCTTCACCCTCCACTTT.

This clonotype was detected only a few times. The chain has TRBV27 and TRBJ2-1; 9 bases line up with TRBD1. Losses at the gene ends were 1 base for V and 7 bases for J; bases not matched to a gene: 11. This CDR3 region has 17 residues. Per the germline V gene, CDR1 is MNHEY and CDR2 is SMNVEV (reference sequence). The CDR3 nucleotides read TGTGCCAGCAGTTTATGGTCGGACAGGGGTGGGGTTAATGAGCAGTTCTTC. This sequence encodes CASSLWSDRGGVNEQFF.

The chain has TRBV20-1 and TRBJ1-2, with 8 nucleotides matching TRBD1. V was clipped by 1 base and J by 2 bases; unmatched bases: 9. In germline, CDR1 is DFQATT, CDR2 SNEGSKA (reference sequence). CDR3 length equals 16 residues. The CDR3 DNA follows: TGCAGTGCTAGAGGTGGGACAGGCCGAACCAACTATGGCTACACCTTC. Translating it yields CSARGGTGRTNYGYTF.

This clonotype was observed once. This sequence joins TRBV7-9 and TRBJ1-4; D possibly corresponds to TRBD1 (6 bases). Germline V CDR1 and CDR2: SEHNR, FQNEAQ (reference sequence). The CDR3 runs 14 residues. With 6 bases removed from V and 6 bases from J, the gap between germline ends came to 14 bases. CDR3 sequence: CASRAAGADEKLFF. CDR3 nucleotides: TGTGCCAGCAGGGCGGCAGGGGCGGATGAAAAACTGTTTTTT.

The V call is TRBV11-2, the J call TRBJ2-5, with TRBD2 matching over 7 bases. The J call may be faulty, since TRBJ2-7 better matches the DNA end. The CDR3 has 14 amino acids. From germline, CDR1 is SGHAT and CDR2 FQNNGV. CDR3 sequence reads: CASSHGGKSYEQYF. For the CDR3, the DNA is TGTGCCAGCAGCCACGGGGGGAAGTCCTACGAGCAGTACTTC.

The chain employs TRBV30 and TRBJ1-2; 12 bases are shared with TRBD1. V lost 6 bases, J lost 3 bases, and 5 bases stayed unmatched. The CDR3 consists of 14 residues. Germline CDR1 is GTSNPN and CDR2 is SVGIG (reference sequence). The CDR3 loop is CACTGQGAYYGYTF. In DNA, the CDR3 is TGTGCCTGCACGGGACAGGGGGCCTACTATGGCTACACCTTC.

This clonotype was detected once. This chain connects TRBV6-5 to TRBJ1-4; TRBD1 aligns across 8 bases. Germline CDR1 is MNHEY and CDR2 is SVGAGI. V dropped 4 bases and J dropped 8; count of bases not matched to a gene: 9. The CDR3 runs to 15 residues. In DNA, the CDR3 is TGTGCCAGCAGTTTCTCCGGGACAGGAGGGGAAAAACTGTTTTTT. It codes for CASSFSGTGGEKLFF.

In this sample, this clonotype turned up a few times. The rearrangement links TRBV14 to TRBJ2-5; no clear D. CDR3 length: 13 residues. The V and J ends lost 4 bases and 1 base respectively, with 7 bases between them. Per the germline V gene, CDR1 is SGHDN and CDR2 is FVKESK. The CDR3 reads CASSPFFQETQYF. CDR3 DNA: TGTGCCAGCAGCCCCTTTTTCCAAGAGACCCAGTACTTC.

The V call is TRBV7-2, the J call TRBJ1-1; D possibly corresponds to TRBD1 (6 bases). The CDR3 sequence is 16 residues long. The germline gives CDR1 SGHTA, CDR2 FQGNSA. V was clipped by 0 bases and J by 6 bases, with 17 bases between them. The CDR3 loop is CASSLAGKGGGSEAFF. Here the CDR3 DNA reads TGTGCCAGCAGCTTAGCGGGGAAAGGGGGGGGGTCTGAAGCTTTCTTT.

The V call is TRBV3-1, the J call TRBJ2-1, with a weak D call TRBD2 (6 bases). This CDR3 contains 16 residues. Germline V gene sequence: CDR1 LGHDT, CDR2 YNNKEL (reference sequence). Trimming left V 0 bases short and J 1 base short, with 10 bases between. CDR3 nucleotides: TGTGCCAGCAGCCAAGATTGGCGGGGTTCCTACAATGAGCAGTTCTTC. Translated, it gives CASSQDWRGSYNEQFF.

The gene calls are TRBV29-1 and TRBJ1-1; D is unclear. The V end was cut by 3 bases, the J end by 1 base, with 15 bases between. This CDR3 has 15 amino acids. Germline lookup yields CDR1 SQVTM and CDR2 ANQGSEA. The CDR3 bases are TGCAGCGTTGACACCGCACTGACACGGAACACTGAAGCTTTCTTT. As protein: CSVDTALTRNTEAFF. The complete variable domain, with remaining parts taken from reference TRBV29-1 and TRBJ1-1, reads SAVISQKPSRDICQRGTSLTIQCQVDSQVTMMFWYRQQPGQSLTLIATANQGSEATYESGFVIDKFPISRPNLTFSTLTVSNMSPEDSSIYLCSVDTALTRNTEAFFGQGTRLTVV.

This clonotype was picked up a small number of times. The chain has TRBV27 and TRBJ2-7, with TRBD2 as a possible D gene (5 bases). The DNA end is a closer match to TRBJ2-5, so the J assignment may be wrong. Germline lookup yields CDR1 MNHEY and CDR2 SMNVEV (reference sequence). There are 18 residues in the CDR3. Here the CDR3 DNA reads TGTGCCAGCACCTCGTCGGGGTCCGGGATCCGCAGACGAGAGACCCAGTACTTC. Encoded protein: CASTSSGSGIRRRETQYF.

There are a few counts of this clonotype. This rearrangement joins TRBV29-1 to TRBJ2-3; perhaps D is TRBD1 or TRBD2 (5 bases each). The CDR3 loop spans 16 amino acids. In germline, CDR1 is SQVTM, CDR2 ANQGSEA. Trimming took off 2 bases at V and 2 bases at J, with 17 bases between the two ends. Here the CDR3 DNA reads TGCAGCGTTGAATCGACTACGTGGGGGTACACAGATACGCAGTATTTT. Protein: CSVESTTWGYTDTQYF.

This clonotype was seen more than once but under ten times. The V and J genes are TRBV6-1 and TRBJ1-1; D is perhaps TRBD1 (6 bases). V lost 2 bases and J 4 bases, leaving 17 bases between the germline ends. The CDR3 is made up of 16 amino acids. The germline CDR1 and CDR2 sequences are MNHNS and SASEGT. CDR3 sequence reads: CASSEYSGRGVTEAFF. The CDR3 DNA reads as TGTGCCAGCAGTGAATACTCGGGAAGGGGGGTCACTGAAGCTTTCTTT.

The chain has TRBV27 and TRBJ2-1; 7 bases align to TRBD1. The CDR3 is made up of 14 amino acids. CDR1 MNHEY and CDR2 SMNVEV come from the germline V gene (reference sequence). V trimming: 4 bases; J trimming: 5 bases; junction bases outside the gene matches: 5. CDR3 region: CASSYGTANNEQFF. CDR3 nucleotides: TGTGCCAGCAGTTATGGGACAGCAAACAATGAGCAGTTCTTC.

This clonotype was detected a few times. The CDR3 sequence: CNKEGSYEQYF. As DNA, the CDR3 is TGCAATAAGGAGGGCTCCTACGAGCAGTACTTC. The genes are TRBV20-1 and TRBJ2-7; D is possibly TRBD2 (6 bases). Germline CDR1 DFQATT, CDR2 SNEGSKA (reference sequence). The CDR3 runs to 11 residues.

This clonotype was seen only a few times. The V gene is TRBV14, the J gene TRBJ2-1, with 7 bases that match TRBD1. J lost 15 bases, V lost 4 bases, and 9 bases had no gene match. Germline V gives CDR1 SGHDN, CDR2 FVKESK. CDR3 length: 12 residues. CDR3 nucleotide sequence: TGTGCCAGCAGCCTTTCCGGGACAGTCCTGTTCTTC. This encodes CASSLSGTVLFF.

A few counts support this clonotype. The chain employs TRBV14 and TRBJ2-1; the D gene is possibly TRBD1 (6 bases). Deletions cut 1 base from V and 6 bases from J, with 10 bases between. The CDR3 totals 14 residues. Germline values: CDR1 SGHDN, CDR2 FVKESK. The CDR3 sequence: CASSQGNRVNEQFF. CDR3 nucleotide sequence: TGTGCCAGCAGCCAAGGGAACAGGGTCAATGAGCAGTTCTTC.

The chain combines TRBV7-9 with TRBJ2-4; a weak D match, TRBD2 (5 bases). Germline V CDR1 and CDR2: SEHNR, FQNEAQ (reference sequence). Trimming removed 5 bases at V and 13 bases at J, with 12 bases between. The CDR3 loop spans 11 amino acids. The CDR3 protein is CASSPGIPQYF. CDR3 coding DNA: TGTGCCAGCAGCCCCGGGATCCCCCAGTACTTC.